What follows are 8 T cell receptor beta chains derived from one specimen sequenced in a study of control samples from healthy donors and cancer patients. The method was immunoSEQ multiplex PCR; TCRdb's version includes in-frame clones alone and lacks a portion of them. The data show 100,000 to 150,000 clones, around 93% seen once. Input material: PBMCs. These receptors were obtained from a man between 50 and 59 years old with head and neck cancer.

The gene calls are TRBV28 and TRBJ1-2; D not certain. This CDR3 is 13 amino acids long. V shed 3 bases and J shed 7 bases, with 12 bases lying between them. Germline V CDR1 and CDR2: MDHEN, SYDVKM. The CDR3 DNA reads TGTGCCAGCAGTTTGAGGGTACGGGGTGGCTACACCTTC. This gives the protein CASSLRVRGGYTF.

This chain links TRBV19 with TRBJ1-1; D remains ambiguous. Germline CDR1 reads LNHDA; CDR2 reads SQIVND (reference sequence). Trimming removed 7 bases from V and 8 bases from J, with 14 bases in between. This CDR3 has 12 residues. The CDR3 DNA is TGTGCCAGTACCCCGGGAGGGAGAGAAGCTTTCTTT. It translates to CASTPGGREAFF.

CDR3 region: CAWSDQGHTEAFF. The CDR3 coding sequence is TGTGCCTGGAGTGATCAGGGGCACACTGAAGCTTTCTTT. The chain links TRBV30 to TRBJ1-1, with D perhaps matching TRBD1 (6 bases). CDR1 is GTSNPN and CDR2 is SVGIG in the germline V gene (reference sequence). This CDR3 spans 13 amino acids. V was clipped by 1 base and J by 3 bases, with 9 bases between them. The variable domain in full, completed from reference TRBV30 and TRBJ1-1, reads SQTIHQWPATLVQPVGSPLSLECTVEGTSNPNLYWYRQAAGRGLQLLFYSVGIGQISSEVPQNLSASRPQDRQFILSSKKLLLSDSGFYLCAWSDQGHTEAFFGQGTRLTVV.

V gene TRBV6-6 combines with J gene TRBJ1-1; TRBD1 is a possible D gene (5 bases). This CDR3 has 14 amino acids. CDR1 and CDR2 (germline): MNHNY, SVGAGI (reference sequence). The V end was cut by 7 bases, the J end by 0 bases, with 12 bases between. In nucleotides, the CDR3 is TGTGCCAGCACCCGAGGGACTATGAACACTGAAGCTTTCTTT. It encodes CASTRGTMNTEAFF.

Worth noting for this clone: A read error may produce the germline difference seen at one junction end. This chain joins TRBV4-1 and TRBJ2-4; maybe TRBD2 (5 bases). The CDR3 sequence is 13 residues long. The germline CDR1 and CDR2 sequences are MGHRA and YSYEKL. CDR3 amino acids: CASSQASGSPLVF. The CDR3 region has the DNA TGCGCCAGCAGCCAAGCCTCGGGGAGCCCGTTGGTCTTC.

V is TRBV30 and J is TRBJ2-3; 7 bases map to TRBD1. Germline V gene lookup returns CDR1 GTSNPN and CDR2 SVGIG (reference sequence). The CDR3 has 16 residues. Trimming at V came to 3 bases and at J to 5 bases, leaving 14 bases not matched to a gene. The CDR3 region has the DNA TGTGCCTGGAGCCATGGGACAGTCATCCCGCGAGATACGCAGTATTTT. This sequence encodes CAWSHGTVIPRDTQYF. Filled out from reference TRBV30 and TRBJ2-3, the complete variable domain reads SQTIHQWPATLVQPVGSPLSLECTVEGTSNPNLYWYRQAAGRGLQLLFYSVGIGQISSEVPQNLSASRPQDRQFILSSKKLLLSDSGFYLCAWSHGTVIPRDTQYFGPGTRLTVL.

The V call is TRBV27, the J call TRBJ1-1, with D unclear. CDR3 length: 13 amino acids. V was trimmed by 6 bases and J by 5 bases, leaving 13 bases between them. CDR1 MNHEY and CDR2 SMNVEV come from the germline V gene (reference sequence). The CDR3 region is CASRVRVTTEAFF. Here the CDR3 DNA reads TGTGCCAGCAGGGTCCGGGTGACTACTGAAGCTTTCTTT.

The rearrangement links TRBV7-2 to TRBJ2-2, with TRBD1 matching over 7 bases. CDR1 SGHTA and CDR2 FQGNSA come from the germline V gene. The CDR3 totals 14 residues. The trim removed 4 bases at V and 3 bases at J, leaving 2 bases unmatched. The chain's CDR3 is CASSYDRDTGELFF. The CDR3, as DNA: TGTGCCAGCAGCTACGACAGGGACACCGGGGAGCTGTTTTTT.